This entry lists 5 T cell receptor beta chains sequenced from one sample in a study of T cell responses to AZD1222 COVID-19 vaccine. Sequenced by immunoSEQ multiplex PCR; TCRdb stores in-frame clones only, minus some. The repertoire consists of around 150,000 clones, with around nine tenths occurring once and the leading ten covering more than 3%. Sequenced here: peripheral blood, sampled 28 days after the second AZD1222 dose. These receptors all come from an adult who received the AZD1222 COVID-19 vaccine.

The V and J genes are TRBV19 and TRBJ2-1, with TRBD2 matching 8 bases. With 4 bases clipped from V and 6 bases from J, the junction kept 5 bases outside the gene matches. The germline gives CDR1 LNHDA, CDR2 SQIVND (reference sequence). The CDR3 runs to 14 residues. CDR3 sequence reads: CASSSKREPNEQFF. The CDR3, as DNA: TGTGCCAGTAGTAGCAAGCGGGAGCCCAATGAGCAGTTCTTC.

The V gene is TRBV30, the J gene TRBJ2-1; TRBD2 matches at 10 bases. There are 14 residues in the CDR3. CDR1 is GTSNPN and CDR2 is SVGIG in the germline V gene (reference sequence). Germline trimming cut 8 bases from V and 7 bases from J; bases unmatched to any gene: 11. The CDR3 spells CAGTSLAGVNEQFF. The CDR3 DNA is TGTGCCGGTACGAGCCTAGCGGGAGTTAATGAGCAGTTCTTC.

Note on this clone: This specimen includes other DNA sequences encoding the same CDR3. The V gene is TRBV19, the J gene TRBJ1-5; D is unclear. Germline V lookup: CDR1 LNHDA, CDR2 SQIVND (reference sequence). The ends were cut back, 4 bases at V and 3 bases at J, with 4 bases in the middle. This CDR3 is built from 12 residues. CDR3 in amino acids: CASSTYNQPQHF. CDR3 nucleotide sequence: TGTGCCAGTAGTACCTACAATCAGCCCCAGCATTTT.

The chain uses TRBV7-9 and TRBJ1-5; maybe TRBD1 (5 bases). The CDR3 covers 14 residues. V was shortened by 3 bases and J by 5 bases, with 11 bases between the two germline ends. The germline V gene encodes CDR1 SEHNR and CDR2 FQNEAQ (reference sequence). The CDR3 spells CASSFSGTHQPQHF. The CDR3, as DNA: TGTGCCAGCAGCTTTTCTGGGACCCATCAGCCCCAGCATTTT. The full variable domain, its missing parts supplied by reference TRBV7-9 and TRBJ1-5, is DTGVSQNPRHKITKRGQNVTFRCDPISEHNRLYWYRQTLGQGPEFLTYFQNEAQLEKSRLLSDRFSAERPKGSFSTLEIQRTEQGDSAMYLCASSFSGTHQPQHFGDGTRLSIL.

This sequence joins TRBV11-2 and TRBJ2-1; no firm D call. The CDR3 is 14 residues long. CDR1 is SGHAT and CDR2 is FQNNGV in the germline V gene. Trimming cost V 0 bases and J 4 bases, with 7 bases left between them. The CDR3 sequence is CASSLETPYNEQFF. The CDR3 DNA follows: TGTGCCAGCAGCTTAGAAACTCCTTACAATGAGCAGTTCTTC.